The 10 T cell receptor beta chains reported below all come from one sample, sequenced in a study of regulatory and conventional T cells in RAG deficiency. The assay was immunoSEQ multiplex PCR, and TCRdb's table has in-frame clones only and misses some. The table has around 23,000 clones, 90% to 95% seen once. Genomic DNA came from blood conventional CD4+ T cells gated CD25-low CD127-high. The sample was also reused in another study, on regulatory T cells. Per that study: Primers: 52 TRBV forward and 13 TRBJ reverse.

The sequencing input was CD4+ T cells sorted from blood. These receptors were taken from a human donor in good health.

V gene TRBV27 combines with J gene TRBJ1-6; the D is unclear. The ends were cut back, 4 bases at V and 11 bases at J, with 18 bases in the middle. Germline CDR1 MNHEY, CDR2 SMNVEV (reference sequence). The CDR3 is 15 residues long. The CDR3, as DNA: TGTGCCAGCAGTTACCGGACGGGCCTTTTAGCACCCCTCCACTTT. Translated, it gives CASSYRTGLLAPLHF.

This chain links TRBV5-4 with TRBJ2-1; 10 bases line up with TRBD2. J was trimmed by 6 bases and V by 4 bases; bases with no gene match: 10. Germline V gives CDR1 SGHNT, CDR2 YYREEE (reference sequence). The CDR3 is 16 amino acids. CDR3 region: CASSLEATSGANEQFF. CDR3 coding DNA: TGTGCCAGCAGCCTTGAGGCTACTAGCGGGGCCAATGAGCAGTTCTTC.

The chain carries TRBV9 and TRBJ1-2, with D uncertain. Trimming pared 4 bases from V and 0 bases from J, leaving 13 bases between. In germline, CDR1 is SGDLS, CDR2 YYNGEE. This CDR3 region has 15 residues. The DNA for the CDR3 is TGTGCCAGCAGCCTCGCGCTTACCTCTAACTATGGCTACACCTTC. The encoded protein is CASSLALTSNYGYTF.

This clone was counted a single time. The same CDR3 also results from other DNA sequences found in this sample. The CDR3 bases are TGTGCCAGCTCGCCCGGGACAGACCAAGAGACCCAGTACTTC. Encoded protein: CASSPGTDQETQYF. The chain has TRBV18 and TRBJ2-5; 7 positions agree with TRBD1. V lost 6 bases and J lost 0; bases outside the gene matches: 4. This CDR3 spans 14 amino acids. Germline CDR1 and CDR2: KGHSH and LQKENI.

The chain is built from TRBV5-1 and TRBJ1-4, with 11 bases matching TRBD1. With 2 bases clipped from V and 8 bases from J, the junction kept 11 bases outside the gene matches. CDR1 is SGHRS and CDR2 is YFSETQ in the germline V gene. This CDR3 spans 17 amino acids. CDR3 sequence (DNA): TGCGCCAGCAGCTTTGGACAGGGGGCGCCGGGTGGGGAAAAACTGTTTTTT. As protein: CASSFGQGAPGGEKLFF.

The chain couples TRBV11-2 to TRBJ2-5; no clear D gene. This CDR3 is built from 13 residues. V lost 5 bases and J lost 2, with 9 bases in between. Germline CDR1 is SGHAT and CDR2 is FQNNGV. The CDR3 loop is CASSPTGQETQYF. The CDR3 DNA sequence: TGTGCCAGCAGCCCCACTGGACAAGAGACCCAGTACTTC.

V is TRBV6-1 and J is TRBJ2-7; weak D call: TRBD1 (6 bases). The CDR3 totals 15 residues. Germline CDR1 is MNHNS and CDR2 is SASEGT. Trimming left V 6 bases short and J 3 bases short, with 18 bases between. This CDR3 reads CASRRGTSRGYEQYF. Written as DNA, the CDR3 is TGTGCCAGCAGGAGGGGGACGTCGAGGGGCTACGAGCAGTACTTC.

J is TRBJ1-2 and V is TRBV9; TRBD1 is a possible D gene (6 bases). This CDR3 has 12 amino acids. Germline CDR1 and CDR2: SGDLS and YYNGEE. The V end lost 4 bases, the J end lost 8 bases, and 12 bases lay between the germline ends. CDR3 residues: CASSPRGGGYTF. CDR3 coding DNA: TGTGCCAGCAGCCCAAGGGGGGGAGGCTACACCTTC.

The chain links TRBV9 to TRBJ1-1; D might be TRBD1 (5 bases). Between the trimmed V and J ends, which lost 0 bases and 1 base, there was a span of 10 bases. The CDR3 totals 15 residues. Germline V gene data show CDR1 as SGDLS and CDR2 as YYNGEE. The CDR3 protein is CASSVAPGRNTEAFF. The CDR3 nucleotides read TGTGCCAGCAGCGTAGCACCAGGGAGGAACACTGAAGCTTTCTTT.

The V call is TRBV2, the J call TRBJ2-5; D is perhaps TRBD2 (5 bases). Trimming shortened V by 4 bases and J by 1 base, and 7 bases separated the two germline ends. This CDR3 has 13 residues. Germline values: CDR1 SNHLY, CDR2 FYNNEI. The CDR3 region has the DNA TGTGCCAGCAGTGGACTATTCCAAGAGACCCAGTACTTC. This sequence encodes CASSGLFQETQYF.